The rows below give T cell receptor beta chains drawn from one sample of a study of naive and memory T cell subsets. TCRdb redid the calling of the UMI-ligation and nested PCR reads with MiXCR, one entry per CDR3 protein. Here the sample spans roughly 150,000 distinct CDR3 sequences, about 20% being singletons. Sequenced sample: naive CD8+ T cells from blood. These receptor sequences come from a human donor in good health. Each CDR3 is given without its conserved first and last residue. Size is stated for part of the rows, as once, few or many counts, or as a class when the clone is expanded.

NA,TRBV6-2/TRBV6-3,ASSYLLAGDNEQF
NA,TRBV27,ASSWTGTGDYGYT
NA,TRBV20-1,SAVPGLVFYEQY
few,TRBV5-4,ASSSTGLKSTDTQY
NA,TRBV2,ASSEVSQPQH
few,TRBV7-9,ASSPRQQTYEQY
few,TRBV12-3/TRBV12-4,ASTSGPGEQY
NA,TRBV27,ASSTGTHEQY
few,TRBV29-1,SVLENTEAF
NA,TRBV28,ASSGPRDRAFSGANVLT
NA,TRBV7-9,ASSSEVRYGYT
few,TRBV5-5,ASSLEVGRDYYNEQF
many,TRBV13,ASSLGRGFEQY
few,TRBV4-2,ASSTSSYEQY
NA,TRBV6-5,ASSSTVETQY
NA,TRBV29-1,SVEWTGGTEAF
few,TRBV12-3/TRBV12-4,ASRYRDRGTEAF
many,TRBV7-9,ASSPRLGLAGGETQY
NA,TRBV6-4,ASTFKLNTEAF
NA,TRBV5-4,ASSLDGEISGNTIY
few,TRBV4-3,ASSQDVWTEDTDTQY
few,TRBV27,ASSLLVGRGTDTQY
NA,TRBV12-3/TRBV12-4,ASSAQAIQY
few,TRBV6-6,ASSSEYEQY
NA,TRBV29-1,SVEDESSYNEQF
few,TRBV12-3/TRBV12-4,ASSFEGAMGEQF
few,TRBV25-1,ASSDRGSYEQY
few,TRBV27,ASSLSGLAGAHSYEQY
few,TRBV9,ASSGLATDTQY
many,TRBV24-1,ATSESIAGATGELF
NA,TRBV12-5,ASGLVPSGQNELNTEAF
NA,TRBV12-3/TRBV12-4,ASIAGDPGGELF
few,TRBV6-2/TRBV6-3,ASGPGPTDTQY
few,TRBV28,ASSSSGSSYNEQF
NA,TRBV7-6,ASSPGNSNQPQH
many,TRBV29-1,SVVFGGAHQPQH
few,TRBV12-3/TRBV12-4,ASRSPALDEKLF
NA,TRBV28,ASSLRTTTDTQY